These T cell receptor beta chains were read from a single sample in a study of T cell responses to AZD1222 COVID-19 vaccine. Here immunoSEQ multiplex PCR was the method, and the copy in TCRdb shows in-frame clones only, minus some. The table shows around 130,000 clones, with 75% to 95% occurring only once. Sequencing was performed on peripheral blood, taken on day 0 of AZD1222 vaccination. These receptors all come from an adult in good health. The CDR3 runs from the conserved cysteine through the conserved F or W. D genes are given only for firm matches. The size of a clone is reported for some rows only, either as once, few or many, or as a class for expanded clones.

>TRBV7-2|NA|NA|TRBJ1-1
TGTGCCAGCAGCTTAGCAAGGGTGGGGAACACTGAAGCTTTCTTT
CASSLARVGNTEAFF
>TRBV5-5|NA|NA|TRBJ2-7
TGTGCCAGCAGCTTGGGAGCCTCGGCCGAGCAGTACTTC
CASSLGASAEQYF
>TRBV7-3|TRBD1|NA|TRBJ2-1
TGTGCCAGCAGCCCATCCACAGGGGTCGATGAGCAGTTCTTC
CASSPSTGVDEQFF
>TRBV19|NA|NA|TRBJ1-2
TGTGCCAGTAGTATCGAGTTATTCTATGGCTACACCTTC
CASSIELFYGYTF
>TRBV6-5|TRBD1|few|TRBJ2-1
TGTGCCAGCAGTATGTCTATCAGGGGGTGGGAGTTCTTC
CASSMSIRGWEFF
>TRBV28|NA|NA|TRBJ2-3
TGTGCCAGCAGTCACACAGATACGCAGTATTTT
CASSHTDTQYF
>TRBV29-1|NA|NA|TRBJ2-1
TGCAGCGTTGTTTACGCCGCGGAGTCCGCCTACAATGAGCAGTTCTTC
CSVVYAAESAYNEQFF
>TRBV9|NA|NA|TRBJ2-1
TGTGCCAGCAGCGTAGCTACTTGGAATGAGCAGTTCTTC
CASSVATWNEQFF
>TRBV30|TRBD1|NA|TRBJ1-3
TGTGCCTGGGGACAGGGAGTTTCTGGAAACACCATATATTTT
CAWGQGVSGNTIYF
>TRBV5-8|NA|NA|TRBJ1-2
TGTGCCAGCAGCGGCTATGGCTACACCTTC
CASSGYGYTF
>TRBV9|NA|NA|TRBJ1-1
TGTGCCAGCACCCAAGGGCTGGAGAACACTGAAGCTTTCTTT
CASTQGLENTEAFF
>TRBV30|NA|NA|TRBJ1-3
TGTGCCTGGAGTGTACTGTATTCTGGAAACACCATATATTTT
CAWSVLYSGNTIYF
>TRBV28|NA|NA|TRBJ1-1
TGTGCCAGCAGTGGATTGGGGCTGAACACTGAAGCTTTCTTT
CASSGLGLNTEAFF
>TRBV19|NA|few|TRBJ1-5
TGTGCCAGTAGTATGATCTGGGGCCCAAATCAGCCCCAGCATTTT
CASSMIWGPNQPQHF
>TRBV19|NA|NA|TRBJ1-1
TGTGCCACCCGGGGCTCGTCTCTGGGCTTGGACACTGAAGCTTTCTTT
CATRGSSLGLDTEAFF
>TRBV7-2|NA|NA|TRBJ2-3
TGTGCCAGCAGCGCCACCCCCCGGCGGGATACGCAGTATTTT
CASSATPRRDTQYF
>TRBV3-1/TRBV3-2|NA|NA|TRBJ1-1
TGTGCCAGCAGCCAAGGGGGCCGGCCTGAAGCTTTCTTT
CASSQGGRPEAFF
>TRBV19|NA|NA|TRBJ1-2
TGTGCCAGTAGTGACTCTCCGGACGCCTGGAGTGGCTACACCTTC
CASSDSPDAWSGYTF
>TRBV11-3|NA|once|TRBJ1-1
TGTGCCAGCAGCCTGGGGCGGGGACACCAGAACACTGAAGCTTTCTTT
CASSLGRGHQNTEAFF
>TRBV30|NA|NA|TRBJ1-3
TGTGCCTTCGATAAAGGGCGGTACTCTGGAAACACCATATATTTT
CAFDKGRYSGNTIYF
>TRBV6-5|NA|NA|TRBJ1-2
TGTGCCAGCTCGCCCTCCGGGGGCCGGTATGGCTACACCTTC
CASSPSGGRYGYTF
>TRBV20-1|NA|NA|TRBJ1-6
TGCAGTGCCGACCCTCCACCCCTCCACTTT
CSADPPPLHF
>TRBV6-1|TRBD2|NA|TRBJ2-7
TGTGCCAGCAGTTTAGCGGGGGGGTCCTACGAGCAGTACTTC
CASSLAGGSYEQYF
>TRBV19|NA|NA|TRBJ2-7
TGTGCCAGTAGTATAGGGAGCCCCCGGACCTACGAGCAGTACTTC
CASSIGSPRTYEQYF
>TRBV18|NA|NA|TRBJ1-1
TGTGCCAGCTCACCCTCGACAGTTAACACTGAAGCTTTCTTT
CASSPSTVNTEAFF
>TRBV18|TRBD1|NA|TRBJ1-2
TGTGCCAGCTCACCAAGACAGGGGGCGGACTATGGCTACACCTTC
CASSPRQGADYGYTF
>TRBV7-6|TRBD1|NA|TRBJ2-1
TGTGCCAGCAGCTCAGCCCCGACAGGGTACAATGAGCAGTTCTTC
CASSSAPTGYNEQFF
>TRBV2|NA|NA|TRBJ1-1
TGTGCCAGCAGTGGGGGGGCCACTGAAGCTTTCTTT
CASSGGATEAFF
>TRBV20-1|TRBD2|NA|TRBJ2-7
TGCAGTGCTAGTGTCGCGGGAGAGGGGCAGTACTTC
CSASVAGEGQYF
>TRBV6-5|NA|NA|TRBJ1-3
TGTGCCAGCAGTTACTCGCAGGGCTCTGGAAACACCATATATTTT
CASSYSQGSGNTIYF
>TRBV5-8|TRBD1|NA|TRBJ1-6
TGTGCCAGCAGCGCGCGACAGGGGCCCTATAATTCACCCCTCCACTTT
CASSARQGPYNSPLHF
>TRBV27|NA|NA|TRBJ2-7
TGTGCCAGCAGTTTTGAGGGAACCTACGAGCAGTACTTC
CASSFEGTYEQYF
>TRBV27|NA|NA|TRBJ1-5
TGTGCCAGCAGTTTAAAGGGGTCCCAAGCGTCCCATCAGCCCCAGCATTTT
CASSLKGSQASHQPQHF
>TRBV2|NA|once|TRBJ1-4
TGTGCCAGCAGTGAAGCGCTCGGGGGCCTTTGGGAAAAACTGTTTTTT
CASSEALGGLWEKLFF
>TRBV28|TRBD1|NA|TRBJ1-5
TGTGCCGGGACAGGGGGCAATCAGCCCCAGCATTTT
CAGTGGNQPQHF
>TRBV7-9|NA|few|TRBJ1-1
TGTGCCAGCAGCTTAAAAACGGCGAACACTGAAGCTTTCTTT
CASSLKTANTEAFF
>TRBV5-1|NA|NA|TRBJ1-1
TGCGCCAGCAGCTTGGTTATGGGTGCTGAAGCTTTCTTT
CASSLVMGAEAFF
>TRBV3-1/TRBV3-2|NA|many|TRBJ1-5
TGTGCCAGCAGCCAAGGGGGCGCCCACCGGCCCCAGCATTTT
CASSQGGAHRPQHF
>TRBV18|TRBD1|NA|TRBJ1-2
TGTGCCAGCTCACCCTCGGGACAGTTCTATGGCTACACCTTC
CASSPSGQFYGYTF
>TRBV5-8|NA|NA|TRBJ2-7
TGTGCCAGCAGCTTGTGGGCATCGGCCCTCGAGCAGTACTTC
CASSLWASALEQYF
>TRBV30|TRBD1|NA|TRBJ1-5
TGTGCCTGGAGTTTTGCAGGGGGAAATCAGCCCCAGCATTTT
CAWSFAGGNQPQHF